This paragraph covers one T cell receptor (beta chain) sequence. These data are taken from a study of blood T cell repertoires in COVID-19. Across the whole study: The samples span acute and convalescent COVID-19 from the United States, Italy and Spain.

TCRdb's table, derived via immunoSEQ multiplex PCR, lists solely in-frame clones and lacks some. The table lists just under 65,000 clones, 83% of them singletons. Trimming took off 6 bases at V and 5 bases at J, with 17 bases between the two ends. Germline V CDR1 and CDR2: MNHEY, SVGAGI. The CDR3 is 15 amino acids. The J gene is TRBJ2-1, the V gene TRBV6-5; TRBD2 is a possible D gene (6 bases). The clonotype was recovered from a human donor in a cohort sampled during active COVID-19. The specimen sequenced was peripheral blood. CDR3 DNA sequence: TGTGCCAGCAGCGTCGGGACTGGGATCCACAATGAGCAGTTCTTC. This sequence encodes CASSVGTGIHNEQFF.